This T cell receptor beta chain was profiled in a study of identifying expanded T cells in peripheral blood. The CDR3 is 12 residues long. Germline V gene data show CDR1 as SGHNT and CDR2 as YYREEE (reference sequence). V shed 2 bases and J shed 8 bases, with 10 bases lying between them. Sequencing was performed with immunoSEQ multiplex PCR; in TCRdb, only in-frame clones are kept and a portion is missing. The table has 100,000 to 150,000 clones, 70% to 90% seen once. Sequenced: blood. This rearrangement joins TRBV5-4 to TRBJ1-2; unclear D gene. The TCR comes from a person aged 18 to 70 in good health. The CDR3 region has the DNA TGTGCCAGCAGCTTAAGTATGCAGGGCTACACCTTC. Protein product: CASSLSMQGYTF.